Listed below are T cell receptor beta chains from one sample, sequenced in a study of blood T cell repertoires in COVID-19. Using immunoSEQ multiplex PCR, the repertoire was profiled, and TCRdb retains in-frame clones only, with some absent. The data show roughly 49,000 clones, over 85% seen once. Sequencing was carried out using peripheral blood. The origin of the receptors is a man aged 60 to 69 with COVID-19, enrolled during active disease. Each CDR3 is given with its conserved first and last residue. D genes are given only for firm matches. Not every row has a clone size; where given, it reads once, few, many or a size class.

TRBD1,NA,TRBV5-1,22,TRBJ2-5,CASSFLYQSVGTGTARGETQYF,TGCGCCAGCAGCTTCTTATACCAGTCGGTCGGTACCGGGACAGCGAGGGGAGAGACCCAGTACTTC
NA,NA,TRBV6-2/TRBV6-3,14,TRBJ1-1,CASSYTPGAPEAFF,TGTGCCAGCAGTTACACCCCGGGTGCACCTGAAGCTTTCTTT
NA,NA,TRBV7-9,13,TRBJ1-6,CASSYGQNSPLHF,TGTGCCAGCAGCTACGGACAGAATTCACCCCTCCACTTT
NA,NA,TRBV25-1,13,TRBJ1-1,CASSEGGNTEAFF,TGTGCCAGCAGTGAGGGGGGGAACACTGAAGCTTTCTTT
TRBD2,once,TRBV27,18,TRBJ2-1,CASSLRHRAGGSYNEQFF,TGTGCCAGCAGTTTGCGCCACCGAGCGGGAGGCTCCTACAATGAGCAGTTCTTC
TRBD1,NA,TRBV7-2,15,TRBJ2-3,CASSWDRGPTDTQYF,TGTGCCAGCAGCTGGGACAGGGGGCCCACAGATACGCAGTATTTT
NA,NA,TRBV6-2/TRBV6-3,15,TRBJ1-2,CASSYSGRNGYGYTF,TGTGCCAGCAGTTACTCCGGCAGGAACGGCTATGGCTACACCTTC
TRBD1,NA,TRBV6-1,17,TRBJ2-1,CASSGPSGQGLYNEQFF,TGTGCCAGCAGTGGACCTTCTGGACAGGGTTTATACAATGAGCAGTTCTTC
NA,NA,TRBV28,14,TRBJ2-1,CASSYQGSYNEQFF,TGTGCCAGCAGTTATCAGGGGTCCTACAATGAGCAGTTCTTC
TRBD1,NA,TRBV10-3,15,TRBJ2-2,CAINPDRVGTGELFF,TGTGCCATCAACCCGGACAGGGTTGGCACCGGGGAGCTGTTTTTT
TRBD1,NA,TRBV18,14,TRBJ2-1,CASSPPGTVSEQFF,TGTGCCAGCTCACCCCCCGGGACAGTGAGCGAGCAGTTCTTC
NA,once,TRBV19,14,TRBJ2-7,CASCWGEDSYEQYF,TGTGCCAGTTGTTGGGGGGAGGACTCCTACGAGCAGTACTTC
TRBD2,NA,TRBV7-3,14,TRBJ2-1,CASSLSPLAGQQFF,TGTGCCAGCAGCTTATCTCCACTAGCGGGGCAACAGTTCTTC
NA,NA,TRBV6-5,15,TRBJ2-7,CASSYGAEGSYEQYF,TGTGCCAGCAGTTACGGAGCGGAGGGATCCTACGAGCAGTACTTC
NA,once,TRBV7-6,15,TRBJ2-5,CASSFASHPGETQYF,TGTGCCAGCAGCTTCGCTTCACACCCCGGGGAGACCCAGTACTTC
NA,NA,TRBV5-4,14,TRBJ1-1,CASSWLGRETEAFF,TGTGCCAGCAGCTGGTTGGGACGGGAGACTGAAGCTTTCTTT
NA,NA,TRBV7-8,15,TRBJ1-6,CASSFGLSLISPLHF,TGTGCCAGCAGCTTTGGACTTTCCTTAATTTCACCCCTCCACTTT
TRBD2,NA,TRBV5-5,15,TRBJ2-2,CASSSRGTNPGELFF,TGTGCCAGCAGTTCGCGGGGGACGAATCCTGGGGAGCTGTTTTTT
NA,NA,TRBV24-1,12,TRBJ2-2,CATRDSTGELFF,TGTGCCACCAGGGACAGCACCGGGGAGCTGTTTTTT
TRBD2,NA,TRBV5-1,14,TRBJ2-5,CASSPSGNQETQYF,TGCGCCAGCAGCCCTAGCGGGAACCAAGAGACCCAGTACTTC
NA,NA,TRBV27,17,TRBJ2-2,CASSLSEWRQNTGELFF,TGTGCCAGCAGTTTATCGGAATGGCGGCAGAACACCGGGGAGCTGTTTTTT
TRBD1,NA,TRBV19,14,TRBJ2-3,CASSRGQGADTQYF,TGTGCCAGTAGTCGGGGACAGGGGGCCGATACGCAGTATTTT
NA,NA,TRBV7-2,16,TRBJ1-3,CASSSAGSPGGNTIYF,TGTGCCAGCAGCTCCGCCGGGAGCCCGGGGGGAAACACCATATATTTT
NA,few,TRBV18,13,TRBJ1-2,CASSASQNGGYTF,TGTGCCAGCTCAGCGTCTCAAAACGGTGGCTACACCTTC
NA,NA,TRBV18,16,TRBJ1-2,CASSLTTPATNYGYTF,TGTGCCAGCTCACTGACTACACCGGCAACTAACTATGGCTACACCTTC
NA,NA,TRBV3-1/TRBV3-2,13,TRBJ1-5,CASSQVTGQPQHF,TGTGCCAGCAGCCAAGTGACCGGGCAGCCCCAGCATTTT
TRBD2,NA,TRBV9,16,TRBJ2-2,CASSLRLAGTTGELFF,TGTGCCAGCAGCCTGCGACTAGCGGGAACCACCGGGGAGCTGTTTTTT
NA,NA,TRBV2,14,TRBJ1-5,CASTEQGSDQPQHF,TGTGCCAGCACCGAACAGGGATCTGATCAGCCCCAGCATTTT
NA,NA,TRBV2,16,TRBJ1-1,CASSTTSRGTNTEAFF,TGTGCCAGCAGTACCACTTCCAGGGGTACGAACACTGAAGCTTTCTTT
TRBD1,NA,TRBV10-3,17,TRBJ1-2,CAISESTGGGINYGYTF,TGTGCCATCAGTGAGTCGACAGGGGGCGGAATTAACTATGGCTACACCTTC
NA,once,TRBV28,15,TRBJ2-3,CASSPSGRNPNTQYF,TGTGCCAGCAGTCCTTCAGGCAGAAACCCGAATACGCAGTATTTT
NA,NA,TRBV25-1,13,TRBJ1-1,CATLGDLNTEAFF,TGTGCCACCCTAGGGGACTTGAACACTGAAGCTTTCTTT
TRBD1,NA,TRBV27,13,TRBJ1-3,CASRPTGGNTIYF,TGTGCCAGCAGACCCACAGGGGGGAACACCATATATTTT
NA,NA,TRBV5-1,14,TRBJ1-5,CASSPSGDNQPQHF,TGCGCCAGCAGCCCGTCAGGGGACAATCAGCCCCAGCATTTT
NA,NA,TRBV12-3/TRBV12-4,13,TRBJ1-1,CASSPGVRAEAFF,TGTGCCAGCAGCCCCGGGGTGAGGGCTGAAGCTTTCTTT
TRBD2,NA,TRBV7-2,15,TRBJ2-7,CASSSQLAGGQEQYF,TGTGCCAGCAGCTCCCAACTAGCGGGGGGCCAAGAGCAGTACTTC
NA,NA,TRBV2,17,TRBJ1-6,CASSVTSISSYNSPLHF,TGTGCCAGCAGTGTAACCTCGATTAGCTCCTATAATTCACCCCTCCACTTT
NA,NA,TRBV9,15,TRBJ2-7,CASSVDDSGGYEQYF,TGTGCCAGCAGCGTAGATGACAGTGGGGGGTACGAGCAGTACTTC
NA,NA,TRBV27,14,TRBJ1-6,CASSLFPRGSPLHF,TGTGCCAGCAGTCTTTTCCCCAGGGGCTCACCCCTCCACTTT
TRBD2,NA,TRBV11-3,15,TRBJ2-1,CASSPRTSGYNEQFF,TGTGCCAGCAGCCCCCGGACTAGCGGTTACAATGAGCAGTTCTTC
NA,NA,TRBV27,13,TRBJ2-2,CASRLPGTGELFF,TGTGCCAGCAGACTTCCCGGGACAGGGGAGCTGTTTTTT
NA,NA,TRBV18,12,TRBJ2-7,CASSPNGGEQYF,TGTGCCAGCTCACCAAATGGAGGAGAGCAGTACTTC
TRBD2,NA,TRBV20-1,15,TRBJ2-1,CSASRPGLGYNEQFF,TGCAGTGCCAGTCGACCGGGACTAGGGTACAATGAGCAGTTCTTC
TRBD2,NA,TRBV5-3,14,TRBJ2-1,CARSLEGLAGGRFF,TGTGCCAGAAGCTTGGAGGGACTAGCGGGAGGAAGGTTCTTC
NA,NA,TRBV5-1,17,TRBJ1-2,CASSRGGDPTELYGYTF,TGCGCCAGCAGCCGCGGAGGGGACCCAACTGAACTCTATGGCTACACCTTC
TRBD1,NA,TRBV5-1,15,TRBJ2-2,CASSLGQGNTGELFF,TGCGCCAGCAGCTTGGGACAGGGGAACACCGGGGAGCTGTTTTTT
TRBD1,NA,TRBV6-2/TRBV6-3,15,TRBJ1-5,CASSSAPGGRQPQHF,TGTGCCAGCAGTTCCGCCCCAGGGGGCCGACAGCCCCAGCATTTT
TRBD1,NA,TRBV3-1/TRBV3-2,15,TRBJ2-2,CASSQGRGQTGELFF,TGTGCCAGCAGCCAAGGCAGGGGGCAAACCGGGGAGCTGTTTTTT
NA,NA,TRBV5-6,14,TRBJ1-1,CASSFGTREFEAFF,TGTGCCAGCAGCTTTGGGACAAGGGAATTTGAAGCTTTCTTT
NA,NA,TRBV19,17,TRBJ1-5,CASLRAGSINSNQPQHF,TGTGCCAGTTTGAGGGCCGGGTCCATTAATAGCAATCAGCCCCAGCATTTT